This TCR beta chain came from a study of control samples from healthy donors and cancer patients (dated by TCRdb to between 2020 and 2021). CDR1 and CDR2 are drawn from the germline V gene (reference sequence): GTSNPN, SVGIG. The CDR3 runs 16 residues from the cysteine to the phenylalanine. The entry retains the CDR3 DNA only, 48 bases that are in frame from base 1. V and J are trimmed by 3 bases and 6 bases, and the gene matches miss 10 bases of the junction. In the case of this clone: Its antigen specificity is not known. No base-level quality is on record; no much larger clone is a single base apart.

The library was built by means of the immunoSEQ multiplex PCR assay. Not all clones reach the TCRdb copy of this immuneACCESS table, which keeps in-frame sequences only. Checked studies attribute under half of the gap to unresolved V genes and leave the rest unexplained. The sample table lists tens of thousands of clones, 88% of them with a count of one. The ten largest clones add up to approximately 14% of the sample. This clonotype originated in a woman aged 70-85 years in good health. The sequence is built from TRBV30 and TRBJ1-5; 11 central bases correspond to TRBD1. Sequenced sample: blood. The nucleotide sequence is TGTGCCTGGAGAGGTACCGGGACAGGGGGACGTCAGCCCCAGCATTTT. Translated, this is CAWRGTGTGGRQPQHF.